This T cell receptor (beta chain) was obtained from a study of T cells expressing NK-cell markers. CDR3 length: 15 amino acids. CDR1 and CDR2 from the germline V gene are MNHEY and SVGEGT. Reanalyzing the 5' RACE reads, TCRdb keeps one entry per CDR3 protein, without DNA. The listing contains 300,000 to 450,000 distinct CDR3 sequences. The clonotype comes from a man aged 18-75 years in good health. Sequenced: blood T cells: a sorted CD56 or NKG2C T cell subset, CD4+ or CD8+ T cells, or bulk PBMC T cells (not recorded which). The chain employs TRBV6-2 or TRBV6-3 and TRBJ1-2; TCRdb designates TRBD1, a call that cannot be tested without DNA. This chain's CDR3 is CASSPQSDRRYGYTF.